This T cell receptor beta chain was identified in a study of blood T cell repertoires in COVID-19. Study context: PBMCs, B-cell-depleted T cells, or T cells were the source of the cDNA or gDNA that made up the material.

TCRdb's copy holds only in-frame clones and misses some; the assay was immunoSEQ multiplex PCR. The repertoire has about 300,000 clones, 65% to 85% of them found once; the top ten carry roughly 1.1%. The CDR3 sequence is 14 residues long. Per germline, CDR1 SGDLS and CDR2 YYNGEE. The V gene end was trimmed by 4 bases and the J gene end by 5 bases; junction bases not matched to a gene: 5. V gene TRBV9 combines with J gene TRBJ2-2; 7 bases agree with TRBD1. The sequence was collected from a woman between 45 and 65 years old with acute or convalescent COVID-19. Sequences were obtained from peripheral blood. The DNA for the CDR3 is TGTGCCAGCAGCCCACGGACAGGTACCGGGGAGCTGTTTTTT. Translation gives CASSPRTGTGELFF.